Following are 23 T cell receptor beta chains from one sample sequenced in a study of blood T cell repertoires in COVID-19. Repertoires were generated with immunoSEQ multiplex PCR, while TCRdb's copy carries only in-frame clones and drops some. The data show 200,000 to 300,000 clones, roughly 86% seen once. Sequenced: PBMCs or T cells enriched from blood (not recorded which). The receptor set was obtained from a woman aged 18-29 years who had recovered from COVID-19.

The chain combines TRBV2 with TRBJ1-6, with 8 bases that match TRBD1. Unmatched junction bases numbered 5, after V lost 6 bases and J lost 7 bases. Germline V CDR1 and CDR2: SNHLY, FYNNEI. This CDR3 spans 14 amino acids. In DNA form, the CDR3 reads TGTGCCAGCAGGTACCAGGGGGCCAATTCACCCCTCCACTTT. It specifies CASRYQGANSPLHF.

The chain links TRBV30 to TRBJ1-3; D may be TRBD1 (5 bases). This CDR3 has 13 amino acids. Germline CDR1 and CDR2: GTSNPN and SVGIG (reference sequence). V was pared by 7 bases and J by 0 bases, with 10 bases between. The CDR3 loop reads CAFQGSSGNTIYF. For the CDR3, the DNA is TGTGCCTTTCAGGGTAGCTCTGGAAACACCATATATTTT.

The V call is TRBV29-1, the J call TRBJ1-3; D remains ambiguous. Germline V CDR1 and CDR2: SQVTM, ANQGSEA. V was trimmed by 5 bases and J by 4 bases, leaving 15 bases between them. This CDR3 has 14 amino acids. As DNA, the CDR3 is TGCAGCGTTACGGACTCGGCAGAAGGAAACACCATATATTTT. Amino acid sequence: CSVTDSAEGNTIYF.

V is TRBV7-9 and J is TRBJ2-1, with 7 bases that match TRBD2. J lost 0 bases, V lost 5 bases, and 16 bases had no gene match. The germline CDR1 and CDR2 sequences are SEHNR and FQNEAQ (reference sequence). This CDR3 comprises 19 residues. CDR3 DNA: TGTGCCAGCAGCCCTCGTGGGTGGGCGGGAGCCCACTCCTACAATGAGCAGTTCTTC. Protein product: CASSPRGWAGAHSYNEQFF.

The CDR3 bases are TGTGCCAGCAGTGCCAGTCCATCGAATCGCTACACCTTC. This encodes CASSASPSNRYTF. This chain joins TRBV12-3 or TRBV12-4 and TRBJ1-2; D not certain. This CDR3 comprises 13 residues. V lost 5 bases to trimming and J lost 9 bases, with 16 bases between them.

This rearrangement joins TRBV6-1 to TRBJ1-4, with D possibly being TRBD1 (6 bases). The CDR3 length is 15 residues. Germline values: CDR1 MNHNS, CDR2 SASEGT. Trimming pared 5 bases from V and 7 bases from J, leaving 17 bases between. DNA for the CDR3: TGTGCCAGCAGTTTACAGGGAAGTCGCAGTGAAAAACTGTTTTTT. As protein: CASSLQGSRSEKLFF.

The chain employs TRBV28 and TRBJ1-2, with D uncertain. The length of the CDR3 is 16 residues. The germline V gene has CDR1 MDHEN and CDR2 SYDVKM. The V end was cut by 4 bases, the J end by 4 bases, with 19 bases between. The CDR3 loop reads CASSSALRSSSYGYTF. The CDR3 nucleotides read TGTGCCAGCAGTTCGGCATTGAGGAGCAGCTCCTATGGCTACACCTTC.

The chain links TRBV30 to TRBJ2-2; weak D call: TRBD2 (5 bases). Trimming shortened V by 0 bases and J by 5 bases, and 10 bases separated the two germline ends. The CDR3 runs to 14 residues. Germline loops: CDR1 GTSNPN, CDR2 SVGIG (reference sequence). This CDR3 is CAWSVIRETGELFF. DNA for the CDR3: TGTGCCTGGAGTGTAATTAGGGAGACCGGGGAGCTGTTTTTT.

The V gene is TRBV27, the J gene TRBJ2-1; tentative D call: TRBD1 (5 bases). V was shortened by 6 bases and J by 5 bases, with 20 bases between the two germline ends. CDR1 MNHEY and CDR2 SMNVEV come from the germline V gene (reference sequence). This CDR3 has 16 amino acids. CDR3 nucleotide sequence: TGTGCCAGCAGCAAAGCCACTGGCAGGGTGGACAATGAGCAGTTCTTC. Translating it yields CASSKATGRVDNEQFF.

The chain combines TRBV5-6 with TRBJ2-1; 8 bases align to TRBD1. The CDR3 covers 17 residues. The ends lost 4 bases at V and 8 bases at J; junction bases unmatched: 17. Germline CDR1 and CDR2: SGHDT and YYEEEE. The CDR3 spells CASSPEESDRAVDEQFF. The CDR3 nucleotides read TGTGCCAGCAGCCCAGAAGAGTCGGACAGGGCGGTCGATGAGCAGTTCTTC.

This clone was counted once. This sequence joins TRBV19 and TRBJ2-7; no firm D call. V was clipped by 10 bases and J by 7 bases, with 23 bases between them. Germline V gives CDR1 LNHDA, CDR2 SQIVND (reference sequence). This CDR3 is built from 14 residues. The CDR3 loop is CATPSRVPKREQYF. The CDR3 region has the DNA TGTGCCACCCCCTCCCGGGTGCCCAAGAGGGAGCAGTACTTC.

The chain employs TRBV24-1 and TRBJ2-2; TRBD2 is a possible D gene (7 bases). V shed 9 bases and J shed 4 bases, with 8 bases lying between them. From germline, CDR1 is KGHDR and CDR2 SFDVKD. CDR3 size: 12 residues. CDR3 loop: CATGGATGELFF. CDR3 bases: TGTGCCACCGGGGGGGCCACCGGGGAGCTGTTTTTT.

The V and J genes are TRBV2 and TRBJ1-2, with 7 bases aligning to TRBD1. CDR3 length: 13 amino acids. The V gene's germline CDR1 is SNHLY and CDR2 FYNNEI. V lost 7 bases, J lost 2 bases, and 4 bases stayed unmatched. The CDR3 region is CASNWDRNYGYTF. The DNA for the CDR3 is TGTGCCAGCAACTGGGACAGAAACTATGGCTACACCTTC.

This rearrangement joins TRBV13 to TRBJ2-7; tentative D call: TRBD2 (6 bases). V lost 5 bases and J 0 bases, leaving 14 bases between the germline ends. Germline lookup yields CDR1 PRHDT and CDR2 FYEKMQ (reference sequence). The CDR3 has 15 residues. CDR3 residues: CASSLGTLPSYEQYF. CDR3 nucleotide sequence: TGTGCCAGCAGCCTCGGGACTCTTCCCTCCTACGAGCAGTACTTC.

J is TRBJ1-2 and V is TRBV5-5, with a tentative D call TRBD1 (6 bases). Trimming left V 2 bases short and J 8 bases short, with 19 bases between. Germline-derived CDR1 and CDR2 are SGHKS and YYEKEE (reference sequence). CDR3 length: 15 residues. The CDR3 DNA reads as TGTGCCAGCAGCTTACAGGGCGAGGGTAGAGGGGGCTACACCTTC. Its protein is CASSLQGEGRGGYTF.

This chain joins TRBV7-2 and TRBJ2-5; 15 bases fit TRBD2. After removal of 5 bases from V and 6 bases from J, the junction contained 7 bases not matched to a gene. The CDR3 length is 16 residues. The germline V gene has CDR1 SGHTA and CDR2 FQGNSA. The CDR3 DNA is TGTGCCAGCAGCCCGGCCGGACTAGCGGGAGGGAAGACCCAGTACTTC. This codes for CASSPAGLAGGKTQYF.

V gene TRBV7-6 combines with J gene TRBJ2-1; 10 nucleotides agree with TRBD2. The J segment lost 4 bases and the V segment lost 0 bases, leaving 12 bases of the junction unmatched. From germline, CDR1 is SGHVS and CDR2 FNYEAQ. The CDR3 consists of 19 residues. The CDR3: CASSLAVRRGTSDYNEQFF. The CDR3 DNA reads as TGTGCCAGCAGCTTAGCGGTCCGTCGGGGGACTAGCGATTACAATGAGCAGTTCTTC.

The CDR3: CASSQGVDSSTTQYF. The CDR3 nucleotides are TGTGCCAGCAGCCAAGGTGTGGACAGCTCTACGACGCAGTACTTC. The chain is built from TRBV3-1 (or the pseudogene TRBV3-2) and TRBJ2-7, with a possible D match to TRBD1 (6 bases). This CDR3 is built from 15 residues. CDR1 and CDR2 (germline): LGHDT, YNNKEL (reference sequence). V lost 1 base and J 9 bases, leaving 19 bases between the germline ends.

This chain links TRBV3-1 (or the pseudogene TRBV3-2) with TRBJ1-6; weak D call: TRBD1 (6 bases). CDR3 size: 15 residues. The germline CDR1 and CDR2 sequences are LGHDT and YNNKEL (reference sequence). Trimming left V 0 bases short and J 7 bases short, with 10 bases between. CDR3 region: CASSQEWTVNSPLHF. CDR3 nucleotide sequence: TGTGCCAGCAGCCAAGAGTGGACAGTGAATTCACCCCTCCACTTT.

The V and J genes are TRBV21-1 and TRBJ2-7; the table assigns TRBD2, which was not confirmed against the DNA. TRBV21-1 is tagged as a pseudogene. The CDR3 has 15 amino acids. The CDR3 sequence: CASSKAKRAGHEQYF. CDR3 DNA: TGTGCCAGCAGCAAAGCTAAACGAGCGGGACACGAGCAGTACTTC.

This rearrangement joins TRBV30 to TRBJ2-3, with 10 bases aligning to TRBD2. V was clipped by 1 base and J by 1 base; unmatched bases: 2. This CDR3 is 15 amino acids long. The V gene's germline CDR1 is GTSNPN and CDR2 SVGIG (reference sequence). The chain's CDR3 is CAWSDLAGGTDTQYF. The CDR3 DNA follows: TGTGCCTGGAGTGATCTAGCGGGGGGCACAGATACGCAGTATTTT.

The chain uses TRBV4-2 and TRBJ1-4; 7 bases are shared with TRBD1. The CDR3 loop spans 17 amino acids. V lost 0 bases and J lost 7; bases outside the gene matches: 11. Germline V lookup: CDR1 LGHNA, CDR2 YNFKEQ. CDR3 in amino acids: CASSQDLHRGGGEKLFF. DNA for the CDR3: TGTGCCAGCAGCCAAGACCTACACAGGGGAGGAGGTGAAAAACTGTTTTTT.

V usage is TRBV14 and J usage is TRBJ1-2; D possibly corresponds to TRBD1 (5 bases). CDR1 SGHDN and CDR2 FVKESK come from the germline V gene. V gave up 7 bases and J gave up 5 bases, with 14 bases separating them. The CDR3 is 13 residues long. The CDR3 region has the DNA TGTGCCAGCATCGCAGGGTGGTCGTATGGCTACACCTTC. It specifies CASIAGWSYGYTF.